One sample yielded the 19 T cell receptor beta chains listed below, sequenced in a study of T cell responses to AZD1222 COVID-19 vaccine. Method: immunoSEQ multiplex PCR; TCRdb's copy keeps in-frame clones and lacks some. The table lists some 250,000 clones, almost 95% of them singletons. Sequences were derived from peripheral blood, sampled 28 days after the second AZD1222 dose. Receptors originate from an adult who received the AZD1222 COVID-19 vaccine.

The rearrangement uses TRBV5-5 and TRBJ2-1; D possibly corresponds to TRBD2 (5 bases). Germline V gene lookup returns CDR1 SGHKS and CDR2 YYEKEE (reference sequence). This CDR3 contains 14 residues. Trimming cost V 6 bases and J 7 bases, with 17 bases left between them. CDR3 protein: CASTLGSFRNEQFF. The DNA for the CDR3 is TGTGCCAGCACCCTGGGGAGTTTCCGAAATGAGCAGTTCTTC. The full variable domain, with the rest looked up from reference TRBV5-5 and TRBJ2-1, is DAGVTQSPTHLIKTRGQQVTLRCSPISGHKSVSWYQQVLGQGPQFIFQYYEKEERGRGNFPDRFSARQFPNYSSELNVNALLLGDSALYLCASTLGSFRNEQFFGPGTRLTVL.

CDR3 amino acids: CASSGQGHEQYF. The CDR3, as DNA: TGCGCCAGCAGTGGACAGGGACACGAGCAGTACTTC. V gene TRBV10-2 combines with J gene TRBJ2-7; 7 bases map to TRBD1. There are 12 residues in the CDR3. With 4 bases clipped from V and 5 bases from J, the junction kept 2 bases outside the gene matches. Germline assignment: CDR1 WSHSY and CDR2 SAAADI.

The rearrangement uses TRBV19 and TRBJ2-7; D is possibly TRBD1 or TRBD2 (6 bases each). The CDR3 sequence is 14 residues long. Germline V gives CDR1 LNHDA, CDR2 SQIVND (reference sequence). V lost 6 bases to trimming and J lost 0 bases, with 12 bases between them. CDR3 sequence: CASRPGGNSYEQYF. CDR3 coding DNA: TGTGCCAGTAGACCCGGGGGCAACTCCTACGAGCAGTACTTC.

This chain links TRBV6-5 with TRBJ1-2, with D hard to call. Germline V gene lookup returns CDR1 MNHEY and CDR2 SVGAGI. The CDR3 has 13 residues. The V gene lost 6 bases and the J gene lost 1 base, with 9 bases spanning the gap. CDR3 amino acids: CASRSTLNYGYTF. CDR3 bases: TGTGCCAGCAGGTCGACACTTAACTATGGCTACACCTTC.

The CDR3 coding sequence is TGTGCCAGCAGTCCCCCTAGAGCGAACACCGGGGAGCTGTTTTTT. Translated, it gives CASSPPRANTGELFF. The chain couples TRBV28 to TRBJ2-2, with unresolved D. Per the germline V gene, CDR1 is MDHEN and CDR2 is SYDVKM. The V end lost 5 bases, the J end lost 0 bases, and 10 bases lay between the germline ends. This CDR3 spans 15 amino acids.

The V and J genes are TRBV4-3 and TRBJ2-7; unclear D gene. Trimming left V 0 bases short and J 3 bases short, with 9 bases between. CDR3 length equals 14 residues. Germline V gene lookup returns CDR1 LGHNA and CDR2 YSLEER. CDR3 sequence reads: CASSQDSWGYEQYF. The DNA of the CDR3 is TGCGCCAGCAGCCAAGACTCCTGGGGCTACGAGCAGTACTTC.

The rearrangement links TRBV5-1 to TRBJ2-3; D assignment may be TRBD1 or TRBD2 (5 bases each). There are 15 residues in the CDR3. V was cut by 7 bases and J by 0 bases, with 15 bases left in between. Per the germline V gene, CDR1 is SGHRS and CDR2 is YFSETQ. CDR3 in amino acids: CASLSGTESTDTQYF. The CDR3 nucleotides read TGCGCCAGCCTTTCTGGGACGGAGAGCACAGATACGCAGTATTTT.

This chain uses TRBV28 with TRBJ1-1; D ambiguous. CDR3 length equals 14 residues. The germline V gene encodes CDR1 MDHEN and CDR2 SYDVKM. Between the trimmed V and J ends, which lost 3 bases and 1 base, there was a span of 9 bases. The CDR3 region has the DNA TGTGCCAGCAGTTTCTATTTGGGGAACACTGAAGCTTTCTTT. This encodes CASSFYLGNTEAFF.

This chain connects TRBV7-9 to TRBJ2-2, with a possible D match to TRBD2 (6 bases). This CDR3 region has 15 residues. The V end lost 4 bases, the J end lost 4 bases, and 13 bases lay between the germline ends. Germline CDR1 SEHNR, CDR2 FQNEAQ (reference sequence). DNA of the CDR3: TGTGCCAGCAGCTGGGACTTGCTGGGCACCGGGGAGCTGTTTTTT. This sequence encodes CASSWDLLGTGELFF.

CDR3 sequence (DNA): TGCAGCGCTAGGACTAGCGGTAGAAACACCGGGGAGCTGTTTTTT. It specifies CSARTSGRNTGELFF. The genes are TRBV29-1 and TRBJ2-2; 10 bases map to TRBD2. Unmatched junction bases numbered 7, after V lost 7 bases and J lost 2 bases. Germline CDR1 reads SQVTM; CDR2 reads ANQGSEA. The CDR3 extends over 15 amino acids.

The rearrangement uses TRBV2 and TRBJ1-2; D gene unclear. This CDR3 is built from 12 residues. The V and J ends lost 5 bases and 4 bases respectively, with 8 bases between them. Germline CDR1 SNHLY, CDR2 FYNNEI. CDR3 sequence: CASSPDGYGYTF. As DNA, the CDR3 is TGTGCCAGCAGTCCGGACGGCTATGGCTACACCTTC. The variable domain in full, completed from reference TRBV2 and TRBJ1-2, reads EPEVTQTPSHQVTQMGQEVILRCVPISNHLYFYWYRQILGQKVEFLVSFYNNEISEKSEIFDDQFSVERPDGSNFTLKIRSTKLEDSAMYFCASSPDGYGYTFGSGTRLTVV.

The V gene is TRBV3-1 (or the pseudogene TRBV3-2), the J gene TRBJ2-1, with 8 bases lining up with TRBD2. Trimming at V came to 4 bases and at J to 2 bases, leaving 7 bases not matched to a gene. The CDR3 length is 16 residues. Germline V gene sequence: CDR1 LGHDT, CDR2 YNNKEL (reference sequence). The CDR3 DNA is TGTGCCAGCAGCCGCCCCCCGCGGGAGGCCTACAATGAGCAGTTCTTC. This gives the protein CASSRPPREAYNEQFF.

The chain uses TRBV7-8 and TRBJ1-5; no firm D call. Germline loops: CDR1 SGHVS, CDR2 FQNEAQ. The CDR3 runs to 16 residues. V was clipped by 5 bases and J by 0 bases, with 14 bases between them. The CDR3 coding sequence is TGTGCCAGCAGCCGGCTCCCCCGGTATAGCAATCAGCCCCAGCATTTT. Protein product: CASSRLPRYSNQPQHF.

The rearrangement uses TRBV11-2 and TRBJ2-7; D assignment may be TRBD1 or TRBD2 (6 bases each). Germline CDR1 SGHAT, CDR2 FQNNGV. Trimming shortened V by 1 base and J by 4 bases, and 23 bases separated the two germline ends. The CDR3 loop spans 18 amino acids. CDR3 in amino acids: CASSLVGGGSTSLYEQYF. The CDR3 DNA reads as TGTGCCAGCAGCTTAGTAGGAGGGGGAAGTACCTCTCTTTACGAGCAGTACTTC.

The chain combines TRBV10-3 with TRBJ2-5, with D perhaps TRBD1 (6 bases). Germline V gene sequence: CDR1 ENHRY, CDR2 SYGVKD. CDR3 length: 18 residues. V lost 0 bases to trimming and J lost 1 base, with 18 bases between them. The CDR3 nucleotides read TGTGCCATCAGTGAGTCGGTCATGACAGGTAGGGTCCAAGAGACCCAGTACTTC. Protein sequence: CAISESVMTGRVQETQYF.

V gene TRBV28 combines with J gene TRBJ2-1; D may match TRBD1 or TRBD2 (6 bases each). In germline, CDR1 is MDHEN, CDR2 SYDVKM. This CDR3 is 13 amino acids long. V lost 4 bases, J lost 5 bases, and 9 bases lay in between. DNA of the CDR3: TGTGCCAGCAGTTACGGGGGCCACAATGAGCAGTTCTTC. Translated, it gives CASSYGGHNEQFF.

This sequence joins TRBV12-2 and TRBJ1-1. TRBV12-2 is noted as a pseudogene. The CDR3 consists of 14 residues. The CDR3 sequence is CASRLIFMNTEAFF. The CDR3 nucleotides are TGTGCAAGTCGCTTGATCTTCATGAACACTGAAGCTTTCTTT.

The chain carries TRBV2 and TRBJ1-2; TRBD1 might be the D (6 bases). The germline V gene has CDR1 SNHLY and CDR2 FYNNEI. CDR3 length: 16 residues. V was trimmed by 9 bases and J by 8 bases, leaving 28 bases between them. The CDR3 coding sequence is TGTGCCAGTGGGTCAAGGGACAAGTCAGAATCAGGCGGCTACACCTTC. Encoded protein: CASGSRDKSESGGYTF.

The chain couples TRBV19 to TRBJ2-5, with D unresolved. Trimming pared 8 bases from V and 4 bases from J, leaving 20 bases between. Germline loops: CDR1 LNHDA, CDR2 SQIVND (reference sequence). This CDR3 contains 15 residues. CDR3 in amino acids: CASALRPAHVETQYF. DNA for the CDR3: TGTGCCAGTGCCCTCCGTCCGGCTCACGTAGAGACCCAGTACTTC. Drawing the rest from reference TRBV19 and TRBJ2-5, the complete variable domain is DGGITQSPKYLFRKEGQNVTLSCEQNLNHDAMYWYRQDPGQGLRLIYYSQIVNDFQKGDIAEGYSVSREKKESFPLTVTSAQKNPTAFYLCASALRPAHVETQYFGPGTRLLVL.